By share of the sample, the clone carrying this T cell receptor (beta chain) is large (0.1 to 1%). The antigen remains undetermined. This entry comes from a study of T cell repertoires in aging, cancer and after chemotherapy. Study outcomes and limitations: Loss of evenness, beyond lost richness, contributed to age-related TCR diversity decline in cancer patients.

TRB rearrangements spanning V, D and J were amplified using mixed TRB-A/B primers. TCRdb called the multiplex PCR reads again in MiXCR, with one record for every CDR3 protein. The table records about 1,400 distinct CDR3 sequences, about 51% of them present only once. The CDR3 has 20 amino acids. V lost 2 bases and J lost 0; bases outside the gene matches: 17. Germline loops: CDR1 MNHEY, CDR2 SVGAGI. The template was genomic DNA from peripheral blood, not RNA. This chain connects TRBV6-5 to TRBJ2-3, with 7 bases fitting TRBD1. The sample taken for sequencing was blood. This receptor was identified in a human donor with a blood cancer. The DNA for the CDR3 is TGTGCCAGCAGTTACCGACAGGGTCTCCGCGGACAGTCTAGCACAGATACGCAGTATTTT. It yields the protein CASSYRQGLRGQSSTDTQYF.